This entry lists 32 T cell receptor beta chains sequenced from one sample in a study of T-cell reconstitution after alpha-beta-depleted transplantation in children. Unique molecular identifiers were used to barcode this TCRbeta library. Via MiXCR, TCRdb re-called the PCR reads, giving one row per CDR3 protein. The repertoire holds roughly 500,000 distinct CDR3 sequences, with 8% to 11% as singletons. Source: PBMCs, taken before TCRalphabeta/CD19-depleted stem cell transplant. These receptors were taken from a child aged 2 to 15 with inherited bone marrow failure, due to receive a stem cell transplant.

This clonotype was recorded at least ten times. The V and J genes are TRBV2 and TRBJ2-3; no firm D call. V shed 7 bases and J shed 0 bases, with 8 bases lying between them. Germline V CDR1 and CDR2: SNHLY, FYNNEI. The length of the CDR3 is 13 residues. CDR3 in DNA: TGTGCCAGCACCCTTGAGAGCACAGATACGCAGTATTTT. Its translation: CASTLESTDTQYF.

This chain connects TRBV27 to TRBJ2-5; TRBD1 matches 9 bases. There are 20 residues in the CDR3. Germline lookup yields CDR1 MNHEY and CDR2 SMNVEV (reference sequence). The V gene end was trimmed by 8 bases and the J gene end by 5 bases; junction bases not matched to a gene: 27. The DNA of the CDR3 is TGTGCCAGCCAACAGATATCGCGCCAGATAAAGACAGGGGGATTTGAGACCCAGTACTTC. Amino acids: CASQQISRQIKTGGFETQYF.

This clonotype has at least ten counts. The chain recombines TRBV3-1 with TRBJ2-7, with unresolved D. This CDR3 has 12 residues. The V end was cut by 0 bases, the J end by 6 bases, with 6 bases between. Germline V gene lookup returns CDR1 LGHDT and CDR2 YNNKEL (reference sequence). The CDR3 DNA is TGTGCCAGCAGCCAAGACAAAGTCGAGCAGTACTTC. It codes for CASSQDKVEQYF.

This clonotype was observed many times. The chain joins TRBV7-2 to TRBJ2-5, with D hard to call. V dropped 1 base and J dropped 1 base, with 10 bases sitting between them. The CDR3 is made up of 15 amino acids. Germline lookup yields CDR1 SGHTA and CDR2 FQGNSA. CDR3 sequence: CASSLVRASQETQYF. The CDR3 nucleotides read TGTGCCAGCAGCTTAGTCCGCGCATCCCAAGAGACCCAGTACTTC. The whole variable domain, filled in from reference TRBV7-2 and TRBJ2-5, reads GAGVSQSPSNKVTEKGKDVELRCDPISGHTALYWYRQSLGQGLEFLIYFQGNSAPDKSGLPSDRFSAERTGGSVSTLTIQRTQQEDSAVYLCASSLVRASQETQYFGPGTRLLVL.

This clonotype was counted many times. The V gene is TRBV5-1, the J gene TRBJ2-2, with 9 bases identical to TRBD2. The CDR3 is 15 residues long. The germline V gene encodes CDR1 SGHRS and CDR2 YFSETQ. J gave up 1 base and V 4 bases, and 2 bases lay outside the gene matches. Here the CDR3 DNA reads TGCGCCAGCAGCGTTAGCGGGAGGAACACCGGGGAGCTGTTTTTT. It specifies CASSVSGRNTGELFF.

This clonotype appeared a few times. The V call is TRBV20-1, the J call TRBJ1-1, with 7 positions matching TRBD1. Unmatched junction bases numbered 9, after V lost 5 bases and J lost 3 bases. This CDR3 spans 14 amino acids. Germline V gene data show CDR1 as DFQATT and CDR2 as SNEGSKA (reference sequence). In DNA form, the CDR3 reads TGCAGTGCTGGCCACCGGGACAGCGACACTGAAGCTTTCTTT. Amino acid sequence: CSAGHRDSDTEAFF.

This clonotype has just a few counts. This sequence joins TRBV5-6 and TRBJ1-2, with unresolved D. Germline assignment: CDR1 SGHDT and CDR2 YYEEEE. This CDR3 contains 12 residues. V was shortened by 0 bases and J by 8 bases, with 8 bases between the two germline ends. The CDR3 DNA reads as TGTGCCAGCAGCTTGGGAGTGAGAGGCTACACCTTC. This gives the protein CASSLGVRGYTF.

The table lists this clonotype with a few counts. The chain has TRBV7-2 and TRBJ2-2; D not certain. The CDR3 contains 12 residues. CDR1 SGHTA and CDR2 FQGNSA come from the germline V gene. V was clipped by 4 bases and J by 8 bases, with 8 bases between them. In DNA form, the CDR3 reads TGTGCCAGCAGCTGGTCTCCGGGGGAGCTGTTTTTT. This translates into CASSWSPGELFF.

In this sample, this clonotype turned up many times. The CDR3 sequence: CASDQWGHYTQYF. The DNA of the CDR3 is TGTGCCAGCGACCAGTGGGGACATTATACGCAGTATTTT. The chain employs TRBV7-9 and TRBJ2-3, with a tentative D call TRBD1 (6 bases). With 8 bases removed from V and 7 bases from J, the gap between germline ends came to 16 bases. The CDR3 runs 13 residues. Looked up from germline, CDR1 is SEHNR and CDR2 is FQNEAQ (reference sequence). Full variable domain (rest looked up from reference TRBV7-9 and TRBJ2-3): DTGVSQNPRHKITKRGQNVTFRCDPISEHNRLYWYRQTLGQGPEFLTYFQNEAQLEKSRLLSDRFSAERPKGSFSTLEIQRTEQGDSAMYLCASDQWGHYTQYFGPGTRLTVL.

This clonotype was seen many times. The V call is TRBV4-2, the J call TRBJ2-1; 11 bases are shared with TRBD2. The trim removed 1 base at V and 0 bases at J, leaving 8 bases unmatched. This CDR3 has 19 amino acids. Per the germline V gene, CDR1 is LGHNA and CDR2 is YNFKEQ. The CDR3 is CASSQVTSGSLSSYNEQFF. Written as DNA, the CDR3 is TGTGCCAGCAGCCAAGTAACTAGCGGGAGCCTGAGCTCCTACAATGAGCAGTTCTTC.

This clonotype was seen many times. The chain carries TRBV27 and TRBJ2-2, with 12 bases aligning to TRBD2. Trimming removed 1 base from V and 3 bases from J; junction bases left unmatched: 3. Per germline, CDR1 MNHEY and CDR2 SMNVEV (reference sequence). The CDR3 is 17 residues long. CDR3 loop: CASSLWASGRDTGELFF. The CDR3 DNA reads TGTGCCAGCAGTTTATGGGCTAGCGGGAGGGACACCGGGGAGCTGTTTTTT.

This clonotype occurred a few times. The V call is TRBV5-1, the J call TRBJ1-4; 9 bases are shared with TRBD1. Germline V gene sequence: CDR1 SGHRS, CDR2 YFSETQ. The CDR3 runs to 15 residues. Germline trimming cut 4 bases from V and 8 bases from J; bases unmatched to any gene: 9. The CDR3 spells CASSRDREGVEKLFF. The CDR3 nucleotides read TGCGCCAGCAGCCGGGACAGGGAGGGCGTCGAAAAACTGTTTTTT.

This clonotype was seen many times. The gene calls are TRBV6-2 or TRBV6-3 and TRBJ2-7, with 13 bases that match TRBD2. Looked up from germline, CDR1 is MNHEY and CDR2 is SVGEGT. CDR3 size: 15 residues. V gave up 6 bases and J gave up 3 bases; unmatched junction bases: 5. The CDR3, as DNA: TGTGCCAGCAGAAGACTAGCGGGAGGTGGCTACGAGCAGTACTTC. The encoded protein is CASRRLAGGGYEQYF.

The sample holds a few counts of this clonotype. The chain carries TRBV7-9 and TRBJ2-7, with D possibly matching TRBD2 (6 bases). The CDR3 sequence is 14 residues long. Trimming stripped 2 bases from V and 3 bases from J, with 11 bases between. CDR1 is SEHNR and CDR2 is FQNEAQ in the germline V gene (reference sequence). The CDR3 DNA sequence: TGTGCCAGCAGCTTACTGGAGGGTATCTACGAGCAGTACTTC. Translating gives CASSLLEGIYEQYF.

This clonotype has just a few counts. CDR3 in amino acids: CAIGAADTQYF. CDR3 sequence (DNA): TGTGCCATCGGGGCGGCGGATACGCAGTATTTT. The chain has TRBV10-3 and TRBJ2-3, with a weak D call TRBD1 (5 bases). CDR3 length equals 11 residues. The V end lost 8 bases, the J end lost 6 bases, and 9 bases lay between the germline ends. Looked up from germline, CDR1 is ENHRY and CDR2 is SYGVKD.

This clonotype occurred a few times. The J gene is TRBJ2-6, the V gene TRBV7-9; D might be TRBD1 or TRBD2, each matching 5 bases. CDR3 size: 16 residues. Trimming removed 2 bases at V and 4 bases at J, with 12 bases between. Per the germline V gene, CDR1 is SEHNR and CDR2 is FQNEAQ (reference sequence). The CDR3, as DNA: TGTGCCAGCAGCTTATCCGGGGCGGAGGGGGCCAACGTCCTGACTTTC. Translating gives CASSLSGAEGANVLTF.

This clonotype was picked up a small number of times. V and J are TRBV27 and TRBJ2-7; maybe TRBD2 (6 bases). This CDR3 comprises 14 residues. The V end lost 6 bases, the J end lost 1 base, and 13 bases lay between the germline ends. CDR1 and CDR2 (germline): MNHEY, SMNVEV (reference sequence). This chain's CDR3 is CASRVADTSYEQYF. DNA for the CDR3: TGTGCCAGCAGAGTAGCGGATACTTCCTACGAGCAGTACTTC.

This clonotype was seen repeatedly, ten times or more. The chain has TRBV4-3 and TRBJ2-1, with D perhaps TRBD1 (6 bases). The germline V gene encodes CDR1 LGHNA and CDR2 YSLEER. Trimming left V 0 bases short and J 0 bases short, with 12 bases between. This CDR3 contains 17 residues. The CDR3 spells CASSQDLRDTSYNEQFF. The CDR3 nucleotides read TGCGCCAGCAGCCAAGACTTAAGGGACACCTCCTACAATGAGCAGTTCTTC.

The sample holds many counts of this clonotype. This chain links TRBV6-5 with TRBJ2-2, with D possibly called TRBD1 or TRBD2 (5 bases each). CDR3 length: 14 residues. V shed 2 bases and J shed 6 bases, with 10 bases lying between them. Germline V lookup: CDR1 MNHEY, CDR2 SVGAGI. CDR3 residues: CASSYAPGPGELFF. CDR3 bases: TGTGCCAGCAGTTACGCCCCGGGACCCGGGGAGCTGTTTTTT.

The rearrangement joins TRBV20-1 to TRBJ2-1; D unresolved. Germline lookup yields CDR1 DFQATT and CDR2 SNEGSKA (reference sequence). The CDR3 covers 14 residues. V gave up 4 bases and J gave up 8 bases, with 18 bases separating them. DNA for the CDR3: TGCAGTGCTACGAGACCCACCCCCCCCCATGAGCAGTTCTTC. Translated: CSATRPTPPHEQFF.

There are many counts of this clonotype. This chain joins TRBV6-2 or TRBV6-3 and TRBJ2-1, with D tentatively TRBD1 or TRBD2 (6 bases each). Trimming removed 0 bases at V and 0 bases at J, with 18 bases between. This CDR3 has 19 residues. CDR1 MNHEY and CDR2 SVGEGT come from the germline V gene. The CDR3 reads CASSYSRGGLHRSYNEQFF. The CDR3 nucleotides are TGTGCCAGCAGTTACTCCAGAGGGGGACTCCACCGCTCCTACAATGAGCAGTTCTTC.

This clonotype was counted at least ten times. The chain combines TRBV4-2 with TRBJ1-1; D is unclear. The CDR3 loop spans 15 amino acids. Trimming pared 4 bases from V and 1 base from J, leaving 13 bases between. CDR1 and CDR2 (germline): LGHNA, YNFKEQ. CDR3 region: CASSLRIQENTEAFF. CDR3 nucleotides: TGTGCCAGCAGCCTAAGAATTCAGGAGAACACTGAAGCTTTCTTT.

This clonotype has only one observation. J is TRBJ2-3 and V is TRBV10-3; D is tentatively TRBD1 or TRBD2 (6 bases each). Trimming took off 6 bases at V and 2 bases at J, with 18 bases between the two ends. The CDR3 runs 16 residues. Germline V gene sequence: CDR1 ENHRY, CDR2 SYGVKD. The CDR3 sequence: CAISLALGGITDTQYF. In DNA, the CDR3 is TGTGCCATCAGCCTGGCCCTAGGGGGGATCACAGATACGCAGTATTTT.

This clonotype was found many times. CDR3 nucleotide sequence: TGTGCCAGCAGTCTCAATCTAGCGGGAGATTACTACGAGCAGTACTTC. This sequence encodes CASSLNLAGDYYEQYF. V usage is TRBV28 and J usage is TRBJ2-7, with 10 nucleotides matching TRBD2. Germline V gives CDR1 MDHEN, CDR2 SYDVKM. CDR3 length equals 16 residues. The V segment lost 5 bases and the J segment 3 bases; nucleotides outside the gene matches: 10.

This clonotype was seen many times. V usage is TRBV7-2 and J usage is TRBJ2-2; 13 bases align to TRBD2. The germline CDR1 and CDR2 sequences are SGHTA and FQGNSA. The J segment lost 4 bases and the V segment lost 4 bases, leaving 3 bases of the junction unmatched. The CDR3 consists of 16 residues. The CDR3 here is CASSSRLAGGTGELFF. Here the CDR3 DNA reads TGTGCCAGCAGCTCGAGACTAGCGGGAGGCACCGGGGAGCTGTTTTTT.

Comment on this clonotype: A clone one base away is much larger, so this may be a read error. The limits of the CDR3 on the DNA are not certain, so only TCRdb's listed CDR3 is given. The V and J genes are TRBV27 and TRBJ1-2; the table's D call of TRBD1 was not tested on the DNA. The CDR3 is 14 amino acids long, termini counted. CDR1 and CDR2 (germline): MNHEY, SMNVEV (reference sequence). CDR3 in amino acids: CASSFGGGNYGFTF.

This clonotype was counted many times. V and J are TRBV7-2 and TRBJ2-5; the D gene is possibly TRBD1 (6 bases). V was clipped by 4 bases and J by 6 bases, with 15 bases between them. CDR3 size: 14 residues. Germline CDR1 reads SGHTA; CDR2 reads FQGNSA. CDR3 bases: TGTGCCAGCAGCTCCAACAGGGTGTTACAGACCCAGTACTTC. It yields the protein CASSSNRVLQTQYF.

This clonotype came up a few times. The chain is built from TRBV12-3 or TRBV12-4 and TRBJ2-1, with a tentative D call TRBD2 (6 bases). V lost 6 bases and J lost 0, with 21 bases in between. This CDR3 region has 18 residues. As DNA, the CDR3 is TGTGCCAGCAGACCCGGGACTCTAGGGTCGAGCTCCTACAATGAGCAGTTCTTC. It translates to CASRPGTLGSSSYNEQFF.

This clonotype appeared many times. The chain is built from TRBV7-2 and TRBJ2-7, with D tentatively TRBD1 (5 bases). The CDR3 loop spans 13 amino acids. Trimming cost V 5 bases and J 4 bases, with 12 bases left between them. Germline assignment: CDR1 SGHTA and CDR2 FQGNSA. This chain's CDR3 is CASSQPGIYEQYF. The CDR3 DNA is TGTGCCAGCAGCCAACCAGGGATATACGAGCAGTACTTC.

This clonotype was observed many times. The rearrangement uses TRBV10-3 and TRBJ2-7, with D possibly being TRBD1 or TRBD2 (6 bases each). Deletions cut 2 bases from V and 5 bases from J, with 10 bases between. This CDR3 is 13 amino acids long. CDR1 and CDR2 (germline): ENHRY, SYGVKD. DNA of the CDR3: TGTGCCATCAGTGAGAGGGGGGTCGACGAGCAGTACTTC. Translated: CAISERGVDEQYF.

In this sample, this clonotype turned up a few times. This sequence joins TRBV12-3 or TRBV12-4 and TRBJ1-1; TRBD1 agrees at 7 bases. This CDR3 has 14 residues. Germline trimming cut 6 bases from V and 6 bases from J; bases unmatched to any gene: 10. The CDR3 here is CASRATGLLAEAFF. CDR3 DNA sequence: TGTGCCAGCAGGGCGACAGGGCTGTTGGCTGAAGCTTTCTTT.

This clonotype was counted a few times. The chain carries TRBV7-6 and TRBJ1-2, with TRBD1 matching 8 bases. With 2 bases clipped from V and 4 bases from J, the junction kept 0 bases outside the gene matches. The CDR3 loop spans 13 amino acids. Germline-derived CDR1 and CDR2 are SGHVS and FNYEAQ. The CDR3 sequence is CASSLTGGYGYTF. CDR3 in DNA: TGTGCCAGCAGCTTAACAGGGGGCTATGGCTACACCTTC.